Listed below are T cell receptor beta chains from one sample, sequenced in a study of T cell clonotyping in hematopoietic cell transplantation. Profiling relied on immunoSEQ multiplex PCR, and the TCRdb table lists in-frame clones only, not all of them. The table shows about 41,000 clones, with 85% occurring only once. The sequencing here drew on peripheral blood mononuclear cells, taken before stem cell transplant. The receptor set was obtained from a man between 60 and 75 years old with acute myeloid leukemia. Some clones in this sample may be carry-over from other donors' samples. CDR3s include the opening cysteine and the closing phenylalanine or tryptophan. D genes are given only for firm matches. Size values are once, few and many counts, or a class for expanded clones, and some rows have none.

d_gene: .; abundance: .; v_gene: TRBV29-1; j_gene: TRBJ1-1; CDR3nt: TGCAGCGTTGAAGAGGGTGCACCGGTCGAAGCTTTCTTT; CDR3aa: CSVEEGAPVEAFF
d_gene: .; abundance: .; v_gene: TRBV16; j_gene: TRBJ2-7; CDR3nt: TGTGCCAGCAGCCAATCAGGGGCTGTGCAGCAGTACTTC; CDR3aa: CASSQSGAVQQYF
d_gene: .; abundance: once; v_gene: TRBV28; j_gene: TRBJ1-1; CDR3nt: TGTGCCAGCAACGAGATGAACACTGAAGCTTTCTTT; CDR3aa: CASNEMNTEAFF
d_gene: .; abundance: .; v_gene: TRBV6-4; j_gene: TRBJ1-1; CDR3nt: TGTGCCAGCAGTGACAGTTCCTTGGGAAGTGAAGCTTTCTTT; CDR3aa: CASSDSSLGSEAFF
d_gene: TRBD1; abundance: .; v_gene: TRBV28; j_gene: TRBJ1-2; CDR3nt: TGTGCCAGCAGTTCGGGACAGGGGGGAGTCTATGGCTACACCTTC; CDR3aa: CASSSGQGGVYGYTF
d_gene: .; abundance: .; v_gene: TRBV30; j_gene: TRBJ1-5; CDR3nt: TGTGCCTGGAGTAAAGAGGGGGTAGGCAATCAGCCCCAGCATTTT; CDR3aa: CAWSKEGVGNQPQHF
d_gene: TRBD2; abundance: few; v_gene: TRBV5-1; j_gene: TRBJ2-5; CDR3nt: TGCGCCAGCAGCTTGGTGACTAGCGGGGTTCAAGAGACCCAGTACTTC; CDR3aa: CASSLVTSGVQETQYF
d_gene: .; abundance: .; v_gene: TRBV2; j_gene: TRBJ2-1; CDR3nt: TGTGCCAGCAGTTCCGGTGGCGATGAGCAGTTCTTC; CDR3aa: CASSSGGDEQFF
d_gene: .; abundance: once; v_gene: TRBV12-5; j_gene: TRBJ2-2; CDR3nt: TGTGCTAGTGGTTTGGGGACGGCCACCGGGGAGCTGTTTTTT; CDR3aa: CASGLGTATGELFF
d_gene: .; abundance: once; v_gene: TRBV28; j_gene: TRBJ1-3; CDR3nt: TGTGCCACCCTCCGGGGATTTTACGGAAACACCATATATTTT; CDR3aa: CATLRGFYGNTIYF
d_gene: .; abundance: .; v_gene: TRBV5-1; j_gene: TRBJ2-5; CDR3nt: TGCGCCAGCAGCTTGAGGGATCTACAAGAGACCCAGTACTTC; CDR3aa: CASSLRDLQETQYF
d_gene: TRBD1; abundance: once; v_gene: TRBV6-1; j_gene: TRBJ1-2; CDR3nt: TGTGCCAGCAGTGCAGGGGGCGGAAATGGCTACACCTTC; CDR3aa: CASSAGGGNGYTF
d_gene: .; abundance: .; v_gene: TRBV4-1; j_gene: TRBJ2-2; CDR3nt: TGCGCCAGCAGCCAAGATGGGATCCCGAGGGGGACCGGGGAGCTGTTTTTT; CDR3aa: CASSQDGIPRGTGELFF
d_gene: .; abundance: .; v_gene: TRBV28; j_gene: TRBJ1-5; CDR3nt: TGTGCCAGCAGTTTTCGGGGGCACGGTCAGCCCCAGCATTTT; CDR3aa: CASSFRGHGQPQHF
d_gene: .; abundance: .; v_gene: TRBV5-1; j_gene: TRBJ1-1; CDR3nt: TGCGCCAGCAGCTTGGACTGGGCTGGTTCGGACGTCGGGCCTGAAGCTTTCTTT; CDR3aa: CASSLDWAGSDVGPEAFF
d_gene: TRBD1; abundance: .; v_gene: TRBV5-4; j_gene: TRBJ1-4; CDR3nt: TGTGCCAGCAGCTTTATGGACAGGGGAAGTGAAAAACTGTTTTTT; CDR3aa: CASSFMDRGSEKLFF
d_gene: .; abundance: .; v_gene: TRBV6-4; j_gene: TRBJ2-3; CDR3nt: TGTGCCAGCACCCCGACAGGCAGCACAGATACGCAGTATTTT; CDR3aa: CASTPTGSTDTQYF